Shown below are 30 T cell receptor beta chains from a single sample sequenced in a study of shared clonotypes between healthy human individuals (dated by TCRdb to the early 2020s). Libraries were constructed by the immunoSEQ multiplex PCR assay. TCRdb took this table from immuneACCESS and kept in-frame rearrangements with V and J called. Such tables lack part of the clones; where checked against another copy, unresolved V genes explain under half of the gap, and the rest is unexplained. Recorded for this sample are 2 million to 2.5 million clones; approximately 90% of them occurred a single time. 0.37% of the sample belongs to the ten largest clones. The source material was naive CD4+ T cells from PBMCs. The cell subset or site label here, explained by the study, means: CD45RA+ positively selected. These receptors originate from a man aged 18 to 30 in good health. Some clones in this sample may be carry-over from other donors' samples.

The genes are TRBV6-4 and TRBJ2-2; TRBD1 is a possible D gene (5 bases). In germline, CDR1 is MRHNA, CDR2 SNTAGT. CDR3 size: 14 residues. V shed 6 bases and J shed 2 bases, with 10 bases lying between them. This CDR3 reads CASSLGVNTGELFF. The CDR3 region has the DNA TGTGCCAGCAGCCTAGGGGTTAACACCGGGGAGCTGTTTTTT.

This clone was counted once. The J gene is TRBJ2-3, the V gene TRBV7-6; no clear D. The germline V gene has CDR1 SGHVS and CDR2 FNYEAQ. This CDR3 has 14 amino acids. Trimming removed 5 bases at V and 6 bases at J, with 15 bases between. As DNA, the CDR3 is TGTGCCAGCAGCCTCGGACCTAACCCGGATACGCAGTATTTT. Translation gives CASSLGPNPDTQYF.

The rearrangement joins TRBV2 to TRBJ2-5; perhaps D is TRBD1 or TRBD2 (5 bases each). In germline, CDR1 is SNHLY, CDR2 FYNNEI. This CDR3 has 14 amino acids. Trimming stripped 9 bases from V and 0 bases from J, with 14 bases between. CDR3 sequence: CASPRGRDQETQYF. The CDR3 DNA is TGTGCCAGTCCGAGGGGACGCGACCAAGAGACCCAGTACTTC.

In its sample, this clone was seen a few times. This chain links TRBV6-6 with TRBJ1-1; the D gene is possibly TRBD1 (6 bases). V was clipped by 6 bases and J by 8 bases, with 16 bases between them. The germline V gene encodes CDR1 MNHNY and CDR2 SVGAGI (reference sequence). The CDR3 totals 13 residues. The CDR3 is CASSRANRAEAFF. The CDR3 region has the DNA TGTGCCAGCAGCCGGGCGAACAGGGCAGAAGCTTTCTTT.

The chain uses TRBV5-4 and TRBJ2-1; D possibly corresponds to TRBD2 (6 bases). The V and J ends lost 4 bases and 4 bases respectively, with 12 bases between them. Per germline, CDR1 SGHNT and CDR2 YYREEE (reference sequence). The CDR3 consists of 14 residues. The CDR3 loop reads CASSLIGTYNEQFF. The CDR3 coding sequence is TGTGCCAGCAGCCTTATCGGGACTTACAATGAGCAGTTCTTC.

The gene calls are TRBV11-3 and TRBJ2-1; TRBD2 matches 9 bases. Germline assignment: CDR1 SGHNT and CDR2 YENEEA. The CDR3 spans 17 residues. J was trimmed by 8 bases and V by 5 bases; bases with no gene match: 16. The CDR3 sequence is CASSLPVAGGPRDEQFF. CDR3 DNA sequence: TGTGCCAGCAGCCTACCTGTCGCGGGAGGGCCAAGGGATGAGCAGTTCTTC.

The chain combines TRBV7-2 with TRBJ2-5; possibly TRBD1 for D (5 bases). This CDR3 is built from 13 residues. V dropped 11 bases and J dropped 7 bases, with 20 bases sitting between them. CDR1 and CDR2 (germline): SGHTA, FQGNSA. The CDR3 loop is CAGEDISGRTQYF. The CDR3 DNA reads TGTGCCGGAGAGGACATCTCTGGGCGGACCCAGTACTTC.

The chain links TRBV15 to TRBJ1-3; 8 bases map to TRBD1. Trimming removed 5 bases from V and 4 bases from J; junction bases left unmatched: 4. This CDR3 spans 14 amino acids. The germline gives CDR1 LNHNV, CDR2 YYDKDF (reference sequence). Written as DNA, the CDR3 is TGTGCCACCAGCCTGACAGGGGACGGAAACACCATATATTTT. Protein product: CATSLTGDGNTIYF. Full variable domain (rest looked up from reference TRBV15 and TRBJ1-3): DAMVIQNPRYQVTQFGKPVTLSCSQTLNHNVMYWYQQKSSQAPKLLFHYYDKDFNNEADTPDNFQSRRPNTSFCFLDIRSPGLGDTAMYLCATSLTGDGNTIYFGEGSWLTVV.

This rearrangement joins TRBV4-1 to TRBJ1-5, with D unresolved. Germline V lookup: CDR1 MGHRA, CDR2 YSYEKL. The CDR3 totals 16 residues. V was shortened by 0 bases and J by 2 bases, with 11 bases between the two germline ends. CDR3 DNA: TGCGCCAGCAGCCAAGACTTCAGACGGGGCAATCAGCCCCAGCATTTT. This sequence encodes CASSQDFRRGNQPQHF.

The CDR3 here is CASSLWGGTVETQYF. The DNA for the CDR3 is TGTGCCAGCAGTTTATGGGGGGGAACGGTAGAGACCCAGTACTTC. The gene calls are TRBV28 and TRBJ2-5; D is possibly TRBD2 (6 bases). Trimming pared 0 bases from V and 4 bases from J, leaving 12 bases between. This CDR3 is 15 amino acids long. Germline CDR1 is MDHEN and CDR2 is SYDVKM. Full variable domain (missing parts from reference TRBV28 and TRBJ2-5): DVKVTQSSRYLVKRTGEKVFLECVQDMDHENMFWYRQDPGLGLRLIYFSYDVKMKEKGDIPEGYSVSREKKERFSLILESASTNQTSMYLCASSLWGGTVETQYFGPGTRLLVL.

The chain couples TRBV5-1 to TRBJ2-5, with no clear D. There are 16 residues in the CDR3. Germline values: CDR1 SGHRS, CDR2 YFSETQ. Trimming cost V 1 base and J 5 bases, with 18 bases left between them. The CDR3 nucleotides read TGCGCCAGCAGCTTGTCTCTTCACCCACGCCGGGAGACCCAGTACTTC. Its protein is CASSLSLHPRRETQYF.

The CDR3 DNA follows: TGTGCCAGCAGCTTAGTGAGGGGGATGGGTGAAGCTTTCTTT. It translates to CASSLVRGMGEAFF. V and J are TRBV11-2 and TRBJ1-1; a possible D gene is TRBD1 (6 bases). Germline V CDR1 and CDR2: SGHAT, FQNNGV. This CDR3 contains 14 residues. Trimming stripped 1 base from V and 7 bases from J, with 13 bases between.

This clone was detected only once. This chain uses TRBV6-1 with TRBJ2-7; 11 bases align to TRBD1. This CDR3 is 14 amino acids long. CDR1 and CDR2 (germline): MNHNS, SASEGT. V lost 7 bases, J lost 3 bases, and 5 bases stayed unmatched. In DNA, the CDR3 is TGTGCCAGCACACCGGGACAGGGGGTCTACGAGCAGTACTTC. Amino acids: CASTPGQGVYEQYF.

The genes are TRBV7-6 and TRBJ2-7, with a possible D match to TRBD1 (6 bases). Germline V CDR1 and CDR2: SGHVS, FNYEAQ. The CDR3 loop spans 14 amino acids. V shed 0 bases and J shed 3 bases, with 9 bases lying between them. The CDR3 bases are TGTGCCAGCAGCTTAGCGGCGGACAGCTACGAGCAGTACTTC. Translated, it gives CASSLAADSYEQYF.

The J gene is TRBJ1-4, the V gene TRBV28, with D possibly matching TRBD1 (6 bases). CDR3 size: 12 residues. Germline CDR1 MDHEN, CDR2 SYDVKM. Trimming stripped 2 bases from V and 13 bases from J, with 11 bases between. The CDR3 region is CASSLNRVGLFF. The CDR3 DNA sequence: TGTGCCAGCAGTTTAAACAGGGTTGGACTGTTTTTT. The complete variable domain, with remaining parts taken from reference TRBV28 and TRBJ1-4, reads DVKVTQSSRYLVKRTGEKVFLECVQDMDHENMFWYRQDPGLGLRLIYFSYDVKMKEKGDIPEGYSVSREKKERFSLILESASTNQTSMYLCASSLNRVGLFFGSGTQLSVL.

The chain uses TRBV5-1 and TRBJ2-7, with D maybe TRBD2 (5 bases). There are 13 residues in the CDR3. The germline CDR1 and CDR2 sequences are SGHRS and YFSETQ. V lost 1 base, J lost 6 bases, and 11 bases lay in between. The CDR3 DNA is TGCGCCAGCAGCTTGCCCGGGAATATCGAGCAGTACTTC. Protein sequence: CASSLPGNIEQYF.

The table lists this clone with a count of one. J is TRBJ1-5 and V is TRBV2; 8 positions match TRBD1. After removal of 5 bases from V and 15 bases from J, the junction contained 9 bases not matched to a gene. The CDR3 has 12 residues. Germline CDR1 SNHLY, CDR2 FYNNEI. DNA for the CDR3: TGTGCCAGCAGTAAGGACAGGGAGGGTGTGCATTTT. Protein product: CASSKDREGVHF. Variable domain in full (rest from reference TRBV2 and TRBJ1-5): EPEVTQTPSHQVTQMGQEVILRCVPISNHLYFYWYRQILGQKVEFLVSFYNNEISEKSEIFDDQFSVERPDGSNFTLKIRSTKLEDSAMYFCASSKDREGVHFGDGTRLSIL.

The chain is built from TRBV5-4 and TRBJ2-5; TRBD2 aligns across 12 bases. Trimming took 4 bases from V and 0 from J; bases not matched to a gene: 10. Germline loops: CDR1 SGHNT, CDR2 YYREEE (reference sequence). The CDR3 is 18 residues long. The DNA for the CDR3 is TGTGCCAGCAGCGAAGGGGCTAGCGGGAGGGGATACCAAGAGACCCAGTACTTC. Encoded protein: CASSEGASGRGYQETQYF.

V usage is TRBV5-1 and J usage is TRBJ2-7; 8 nucleotides agree with TRBD1. Germline CDR1 and CDR2: SGHRS and YFSETQ. V gave up 0 bases and J gave up 5 bases; unmatched junction bases: 13. The CDR3 runs to 17 residues. CDR3 coding DNA: TGCGCCAGCAGCTTGGTACAGGGGGACCGGGTCGGCCACGAGCAGTACTTC. This sequence encodes CASSLVQGDRVGHEQYF.

Of note for this clone: Other DNA sequences in this specimen translate into the identical CDR3. The chain combines TRBV5-8 with TRBJ2-1; 10 positions match TRBD2. This CDR3 region has 15 residues. CDR1 SGHTS and CDR2 YDEGEE come from the germline V gene. Unmatched junction bases numbered 1, after V lost 2 bases and J lost 2 bases. CDR3 coding DNA: TGTGCCAGCAGCTTAGGACTAGCGGCCTACAATGAGCAGTTCTTC. It yields the protein CASSLGLAAYNEQFF.

In this sample, this clone turned up a few times. The chain combines TRBV30 with TRBJ1-1, with D possibly being TRBD1 (6 bases). CDR3 length: 13 amino acids. Trimming shortened V by 8 bases and J by 10 bases, and 23 bases separated the two germline ends. CDR1 GTSNPN and CDR2 SVGIG come from the germline V gene (reference sequence). The DNA for the CDR3 is TGTGCCGGGGGGCTGGTTCGGAGATTGGGAGCTTTCTTT. Translated, it gives CAGGLVRRLGAFF.

This chain connects TRBV30 to TRBJ2-3; the D call may be TRBD1 or TRBD2 (5 bases each). Germline V gene sequence: CDR1 GTSNPN, CDR2 SVGIG (reference sequence). This CDR3 is 15 amino acids long. V was clipped by 0 bases and J by 4 bases, with 14 bases between them. The CDR3 is CAWSVLGVWADTQYF. The DNA for the CDR3 is TGTGCCTGGAGTGTACTAGGGGTATGGGCAGATACGCAGTATTTT. Filled out from reference TRBV30 and TRBJ2-3, the complete variable domain reads SQTIHQWPATLVQPVGSPLSLECTVEGTSNPNLYWYRQAAGRGLQLLFYSVGIGQISSEVPQNLSASRPQDRQFILSSKKLLLSDSGFYLCAWSVLGVWADTQYFGPGTRLTVL.

This chain uses TRBV18 with TRBJ2-2; no firm D call. The CDR3 is 16 residues long. CDR1 is KGHSH and CDR2 is LQKENI in the germline V gene. Trimming pared 4 bases from V and 1 base from J, leaving 13 bases between. Here the CDR3 reads CASSLGVGLNTGELFF. As DNA, the CDR3 is TGTGCCAGCTCACTCGGTGTGGGCCTGAACACCGGGGAGCTGTTTTTT. The whole variable domain, remainder taken from reference TRBV18 and TRBJ2-2, is NAGVMQNPRHLVRRRGQEARLRCSPMKGHSHVYWYRQLPEEGLKFMVYLQKENIIDESGMPKERFSAEFPKEGPSILRIQQVVRGDSAAYFCASSLGVGLNTGELFFGEGSRLTVL.

The chain uses TRBV9 and TRBJ2-3; TRBD2 matches 7 bases. CDR1 and CDR2 (germline): SGDLS, YYNGEE. With 2 bases clipped from V and 2 bases from J, the junction kept 5 bases outside the gene matches. This CDR3 comprises 15 residues. The CDR3 sequence: CASSVGGIVTDTQYF. The CDR3 DNA sequence: TGTGCCAGCAGCGTGGGAGGGATTGTCACAGATACGCAGTATTTT.

In this sample, this clone turned up once. The rearrangement joins TRBV7-2 to TRBJ2-1; D possibly corresponds to TRBD2 (5 bases). Germline V gene sequence: CDR1 SGHTA, CDR2 FQGNSA. The CDR3 has 15 residues. The V gene lost 5 bases and the J gene lost 2 bases, with 13 bases spanning the gap. The CDR3, as DNA: TGTGCCAGCAGCAGCCTAGCCGCGGCCTACAATGAGCAGTTCTTC. Translating gives CASSSLAAAYNEQFF.

The J gene is TRBJ2-2, the V gene TRBV7-8, with TRBD1 as a possible D gene (5 bases). Germline assignment: CDR1 SGHVS and CDR2 FQNEAQ. Trimming removed 5 bases at V and 7 bases at J, with 23 bases between. The CDR3 consists of 17 residues. The CDR3 nucleotides are TGTGCCAGCAGCCCAGAGGCGCAAGGGGCCCTCAGCGGGGAGCTGTTTTTT. Translated, it gives CASSPEAQGALSGELFF. Complete variable domain (other parts from reference TRBV7-8 and TRBJ2-2): GAGVSQSPRYKVAKRGQDVALRCDPISGHVSLFWYQQALGQGPEFLTYFQNEAQLDKSGLPSDRFFAERPEGSVSTLKIQRTQQEDSAVYLCASSPEAQGALSGELFFGEGSRLTVL.

V is TRBV5-1 and J is TRBJ2-7, with D maybe TRBD2 (6 bases). V was pared by 0 bases and J by 6 bases, with 16 bases between. The CDR3 loop spans 15 amino acids. The germline CDR1 and CDR2 sequences are SGHRS and YFSETQ. The CDR3 region has the DNA TGCGCCAGCAGCTTGGACGGGAGTTCCTTGGCCGAGCAGTACTTC. Translation: CASSLDGSSLAEQYF.

Worth noting for this clone: Other nucleotide sequences from this sample produce the same CDR3. The CDR3 loop is CASSHLYGYTF. The CDR3 DNA sequence: TGTGCCAGCAGTCACCTCTATGGCTACACCTTC. J is TRBJ1-2 and V is TRBV28; no definite D call. The V end lost 5 bases, the J end lost 4 bases, and 5 bases lay between the germline ends. The CDR3 runs 11 residues. Germline CDR1 is MDHEN and CDR2 is SYDVKM.

CDR3 loop: CASSSRGGEEKLFF. CDR3 in DNA: TGTGCCAGCAGTTCCAGGGGGGGGGAAGAAAAACTGTTTTTT. The rearrangement links TRBV6-6 to TRBJ1-4, with TRBD1 identical over 7 bases. This CDR3 comprises 14 residues. Germline-derived CDR1 and CDR2 are MNHNY and SVGAGI (reference sequence). The V segment lost 4 bases and the J segment 8 bases; nucleotides outside the gene matches: 7.

The rearrangement joins TRBV10-1 to TRBJ2-1; 8 nucleotides match TRBD2. CDR1 and CDR2 from the germline V gene are WNHNN and SYGVQD (reference sequence). The junction had 6 bases not matched to a gene; V was cut back by 3 bases and J by 8 bases. The CDR3 is 14 residues long. DNA of the CDR3: TGCGCCAGCAGTGAAACTAGCGGAAGGTATGAGCAGTTCTTC. Its translation: CASSETSGRYEQFF.